This T cell receptor beta chain derives from a study of T cell clones after liver transplantation. The assay was immunoSEQ multiplex PCR, and TCRdb's table has in-frame clones only and misses some. This sample has around 51,000 clones, with about nine tenths found just once. CDR3 length: 15 amino acids. The germline V gene has CDR1 SGHRS and CDR2 YFSETQ. The ends were cut back, 1 base at V and 3 bases at J, with 14 bases in the middle. The genes are TRBV5-1 and TRBJ2-7, with D perhaps assigned TRBD1 or TRBD2 (5 bases each). The TCR comes from a human patient who received a liver transplant. A share of the T cells may be of graft donor origin. The input for sequencing was CD8+ T cells from blood, taken 12 months after liver transplant. CDR3 DNA sequence: TGCGCCAGCAGCTTGAGGCAGGGAGTAAACTACGAGCAGTACTTC. Protein: CASSLRQGVNYEQYF.